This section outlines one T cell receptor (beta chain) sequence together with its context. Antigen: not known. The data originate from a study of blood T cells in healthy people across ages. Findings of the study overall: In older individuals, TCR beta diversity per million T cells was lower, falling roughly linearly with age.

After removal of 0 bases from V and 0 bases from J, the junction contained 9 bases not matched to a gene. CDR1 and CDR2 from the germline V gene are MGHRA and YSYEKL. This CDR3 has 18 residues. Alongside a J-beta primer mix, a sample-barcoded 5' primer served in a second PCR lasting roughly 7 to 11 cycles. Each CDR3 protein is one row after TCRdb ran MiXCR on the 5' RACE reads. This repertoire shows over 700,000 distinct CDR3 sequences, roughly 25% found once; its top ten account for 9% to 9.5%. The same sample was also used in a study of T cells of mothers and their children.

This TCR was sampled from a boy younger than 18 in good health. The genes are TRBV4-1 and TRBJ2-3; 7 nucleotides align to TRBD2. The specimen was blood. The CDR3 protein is CASSQDGLAVLSTDTQYF. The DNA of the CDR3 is TGCGCCAGCAGCCAAGATGGGCTAGCGGTACTTAGCACAGATACGCAGTATTTT.